Following are 22 T cell receptor beta chains from one sample sequenced in a study of regulatory T cells in long-lasting Graves disease. Relying on iRepertoire HTBI primers and Arm-PCR of CDR3 regions, the team built TCR beta libraries. MiXCR, run by TCRdb on the multiplex PCR reads, gives a single entry per CDR3 protein. The sample lists 450,000 to 650,000 distinct CDR3 sequences, approximately 16% occurring once. Time point defined: newly diagnosed GD, antithyroid drugs for less than 3 months. RNA extracted from PBMCs served as the sequencing template. Another study also made use of these data, one on T cells in Graves' hyperthyroidism and ophthalmopathy.

The sequencing used peripheral blood mononuclear cells (PBMCs), collected at new diagnosis, from a patient treated with antithyroid drugs. The receptors were gathered from a woman aged 35-60 years with Graves disease.

This clonotype came up a few times. One end of the junction does not line up with germline, which may come from a read error. The gene calls are TRBV7-8 and TRBJ2-1, with TRBD1 matching 11 bases. The CDR3 runs 16 residues. Germline V gene data show CDR1 as SGHVS and CDR2 as FQNEAQ. CDR3 loop: CANSQRTGGAYNEQFF. The CDR3 coding sequence is TGTGCCAACAGCCAGAGGACAGGGGGCGCCTACAATGAGCAGTTCTTC.

This clonotype has a handful of counts. This sequence joins TRBV12-3 or TRBV12-4 and TRBJ1-2; TRBD1 might be the D (6 bases). Trimming took 6 bases from V and 4 from J, leaving 18 bases between them. The CDR3 length is 15 residues. In nucleotides, the CDR3 is TGTGCCAGCAGCCCCCTTACCGGGACACTCTATGGCTACACCTTC. Translating gives CASSPLTGTLYGYTF.

With regard to this clonotype: Given a much more abundant clone one base away, this may be a read error. V gene TRBV7-9 combines with J gene TRBJ2-2; 8 bases are a match to TRBD2. CDR1 and CDR2 from the germline V gene are SEHNR and FQNEAQ (reference sequence). The CDR3 contains 17 residues. CDR3 sequence reads: CAGSSPKIAGRTGELFF. The CDR3 DNA reads TGTGCCGGCAGCTCACCCAAGATAGCGGGGAGGACCGGGGAGCTGTTTTTT.

This clonotype was seen at least ten times. This sequence joins TRBV6-1 and TRBJ2-3, with D unresolved. Trimming took off 6 bases at V and 3 bases at J, with 10 bases between the two ends. The CDR3 sequence is 13 residues long. The germline gives CDR1 MNHNS, CDR2 SASEGT. CDR3 in amino acids: CASRVALTDTQYF. DNA for the CDR3: TGTGCCAGCAGGGTGGCCTTGACAGATACGCAGTATTTT.

The chain combines TRBV29-1 with TRBJ2-3; D is undetermined. Germline V gene lookup returns CDR1 SQVTM and CDR2 ANQGSEA. The length of the CDR3 is 14 residues. Trimming removed 4 bases at V and 0 bases at J, with 11 bases between. CDR3 coding DNA: TGCAGCGTTGCGGAGTTAACTAGCACAGATACGCAGTATTTT. This codes for CSVAELTSTDTQYF.

This clonotype was observed a few times. The rearrangement links TRBV19 to TRBJ1-1, with D maybe TRBD1 (6 bases). The CDR3 runs to 15 residues. In germline, CDR1 is LNHDA, CDR2 SQIVND (reference sequence). The V and J ends lost 5 bases and 1 base respectively, with 14 bases between them. CDR3 residues: CASSPLGGANTEAFF. CDR3 DNA: TGTGCCAGTAGTCCCCTGGGGGGGGCGAACACTGAAGCTTTCTTT.

This clonotype was seen only a few times. This sequence joins TRBV5-1 and TRBJ2-7, with 12 bases matching TRBD2. Trimming at V came to 1 base and at J to 5 bases, leaving 4 bases not matched to a gene. The CDR3 contains 15 residues. Looked up from germline, CDR1 is SGHRS and CDR2 is YFSETQ. The DNA of the CDR3 is TGCGCCAGCAGCTTGTTGGCTAGCGGGGGGGACGAGCAGTACTTC. The encoded protein is CASSLLASGGDEQYF.

This clonotype was observed many times. The genes are TRBV2 and TRBJ2-3; D unresolved. The CDR3 consists of 17 residues. Germline V gene data show CDR1 as SNHLY and CDR2 as FYNNEI. V was pared by 6 bases and J by 4 bases, with 23 bases between. The CDR3 DNA is TGTGCCAGCAGCTCCTTTCAGGTCGGTCCTAGGGCAGATACGCAGTATTTT. It is translated as CASSSFQVGPRADTQYF.

The rearrangement joins TRBV7-2 to TRBJ1-4, with D unclear. This CDR3 is 12 amino acids long. Germline lookup yields CDR1 SGHTA and CDR2 FQGNSA. V lost 5 bases and J lost 7, with 8 bases in between. This chain's CDR3 is CASSRPFEKLFF. In DNA, the CDR3 is TGTGCCAGCAGCCGACCTTTTGAAAAACTGTTTTTT. Looking up the rest from reference TRBV7-2 and TRBJ1-4 gives the full variable domain: GAGVSQSPSNKVTEKGKDVELRCDPISGHTALYWYRQSLGQGLEFLIYFQGNSAPDKSGLPSDRFSAERTGGSVSTLTIQRTQQEDSAVYLCASSRPFEKLFFGSGTQLSVL.

This clonotype was detected a few times. This sequence joins TRBV11-2 and TRBJ2-7; TRBD2 matches 8 bases. Trimming took 4 bases from V and 1 from J; bases not matched to a gene: 3. From germline, CDR1 is SGHAT and CDR2 FQNNGV. The CDR3 has 14 amino acids. The CDR3 DNA reads as TGTGCCAGCAGCTCCGGACTAGCTTCCTACGAGCAGTACTTC. It encodes CASSSGLASYEQYF.

This clonotype came up many times. The gene calls are TRBV7-2 and TRBJ2-5, with a weak D call TRBD2 (7 bases). CDR1 SGHTA and CDR2 FQGNSA come from the germline V gene. This CDR3 is 16 amino acids long. V shed 0 bases and J shed 4 bases, with 15 bases lying between them. The DNA for the CDR3 is TGTGCCAGCAGCTTAGCGCTTGGGGGGGGGCGAGAGACCCAGTACTTC. Its protein product is CASSLALGGGRETQYF. Variable domain in full (rest from reference TRBV7-2 and TRBJ2-5): GAGVSQSPSNKVTEKGKDVELRCDPISGHTALYWYRQSLGQGLEFLIYFQGNSAPDKSGLPSDRFSAERTGGSVSTLTIQRTQQEDSAVYLCASSLALGGGRETQYFGPGTRLLVL.

This clonotype was counted ten times or more. The chain is built from TRBV29-1 and TRBJ1-1; D is undetermined. The CDR3 has 11 amino acids. CDR1 is SQVTM, CDR2 ANQGSEA, per germline. V was shortened by 6 bases and J by 4 bases, with 9 bases between the two germline ends. Written as DNA, the CDR3 is TGCAGCGTACGTGAAGCCACTGAAGCTTTCTTT. Its protein is CSVREATEAFF. The full variable domain, rest sourced from reference TRBV29-1 and TRBJ1-1, is SAVISQKPSRDICQRGTSLTIQCQVDSQVTMMFWYRQQPGQSLTLIATANQGSEATYESGFVIDKFPISRPNLTFSTLTVSNMSPEDSSIYLCSVREATEAFFGQGTRLTVV.

The J gene is TRBJ2-2, the V gene TRBV15, with TRBD1 identical over 8 bases. Trimming cost V 5 bases and J 7 bases; bases outside gene matches: 15. The V gene's germline CDR1 is LNHNV and CDR2 YYDKDF (reference sequence). The CDR3 runs to 17 residues. DNA of the CDR3: TGTGCCACCAGCCCAGGGGGCGCGGCTCTCTGGGACGGGGAGCTGTTTTTT. This translates into CATSPGGAALWDGELFF. Full variable domain (remainder filled in from reference TRBV15 and TRBJ2-2): DAMVIQNPRYQVTQFGKPVTLSCSQTLNHNVMYWYQQKSSQAPKLLFHYYDKDFNNEADTPDNFQSRRPNTSFCFLDIRSPGLGDTAMYLCATSPGGAALWDGELFFGEGSRLTVL.

This chain uses TRBV7-9 with TRBJ2-7; the D call may be TRBD1 or TRBD2 (5 bases each). The CDR3 is 13 residues long. The germline V and J ends were trimmed by 9 bases and 3 bases, with 15 bases remaining between them. Germline CDR1 reads SEHNR; CDR2 reads FQNEAQ (reference sequence). The CDR3 region is CARRGGRFYEQYF. CDR3 sequence (DNA): TGTGCCAGGCGTGGGGGAAGATTCTACGAGCAGTACTTC.

This clonotype has at least ten counts. The V gene is TRBV2, the J gene TRBJ2-1; no clear D gene. This CDR3 region has 14 residues. CDR1 and CDR2 from the germline V gene are SNHLY and FYNNEI. V was cut by 6 bases and J by 7 bases, with 16 bases left in between. Here the CDR3 reads CASSSTTVFNEQFF. CDR3 DNA sequence: TGTGCCAGCAGCTCCACGACGGTATTTAATGAGCAGTTCTTC.

The chain links TRBV5-1 to TRBJ1-2; 9 bases fit TRBD1. J was trimmed by 7 bases and V by 0 bases; bases with no gene match: 7. The CDR3 is 15 amino acids. Germline CDR1 and CDR2: SGHRS and YFSETQ. CDR3: CASSLAGQGKFGYTF. CDR3 sequence (DNA): TGCGCCAGCAGCTTGGCGGGACAGGGTAAATTTGGCTACACCTTC.

Many counts were recorded for this clonotype. The CDR3 coding sequence is TGTGCCACCCGGGCGGAGGGCAACTCCTACGAGCAGTACTTC. This gives the protein CATRAEGNSYEQYF. The chain is built from TRBV10-3 and TRBJ2-7; D is perhaps TRBD2 (6 bases). This CDR3 has 14 residues. The germline gives CDR1 ENHRY, CDR2 SYGVKD. V lost 10 bases and J 0 bases, leaving 16 bases between the germline ends.

Details on this clonotype: Since a much larger clone is just one base distant, this may be a read error. The chain employs TRBV9 and TRBJ2-5; 7 nucleotides match TRBD2. This CDR3 is built from 14 residues. CDR1 and CDR2 (germline): SGDLS, YYNGEE. CDR3 DNA: TGTGCCAACAGCCGCGGACTAGTCGGTGAGACCCAGTACTTC. Translation: CANSRGLVGETQYF.

This clonotype was counted ten times or more. In nucleotides, the CDR3 is TGTGCCAGCAGCTCGGTTGAGTTCTGGTCAATCGATACGCAGTATTTT. Its translation: CASSSVEFWSIDTQYF. This sequence joins TRBV11-2 and TRBJ2-3; no firm D call. The CDR3 consists of 16 residues. In germline, CDR1 is SGHAT, CDR2 FQNNGV. V was shortened by 4 bases and J by 6 bases, with 20 bases between the two germline ends.

Here the CDR3 reads CASSPRPREAEFF. The CDR3 nucleotides read TGTGCCAGCTCACCTCGACCTCGGGAGGCAGAGTTCTTC. This chain uses TRBV18 with TRBJ2-1, with TRBD2 identical over 7 bases. Germline V gene sequence: CDR1 KGHSH, CDR2 LQKENI. Unmatched junction bases numbered 10, after V lost 3 bases and J lost 14 bases. The CDR3 extends over 13 amino acids.

The table lists this clonotype with many counts. The gene calls are TRBV12-3 or TRBV12-4 and TRBJ2-1; a possible D gene is TRBD1 (6 bases). The CDR3 consists of 16 residues. Trimming shortened V by 5 bases and J by 3 bases, and 17 bases separated the two germline ends. The chain's CDR3 is CASSTRAQGIYNEQFF. The CDR3 DNA reads as TGTGCCAGCAGTACCCGGGCCCAGGGGATCTACAATGAGCAGTTCTTC.

This clonotype was detected many times. This chain joins TRBV18 and TRBJ1-1; 7 bases agree with TRBD1. J was trimmed by 3 bases and V by 6 bases; bases with no gene match: 7. The CDR3 sequence is 14 residues long. The V gene's germline CDR1 is KGHSH and CDR2 LQKENI. CDR3 loop: CASSGQDVYTEAFF. As DNA, the CDR3 is TGTGCCAGCTCCGGACAGGACGTCTACACTGAAGCTTTCTTT.